This record concerns one T cell receptor beta chain sequence. This sample was included in a study of blood T cell repertoires in COVID-19. Study in general: T cells, B-cell-depleted T cells, or PBMCs provided the cDNA or gDNA that served as material.

Generated by immunoSEQ multiplex PCR, the TCRdb table keeps only in-frame clones and is missing some. The sample records some 120,000 clones, 75% to 90% being singletons. Sequencing was carried out using peripheral blood. The receptor was isolated from a woman older than 75 with COVID-19, enrolled during active disease.

The CDR3 protein is CASSLSAGWSGNTIYF. DNA of the CDR3: TGTGCCAGCAGTTTATCCGCGGGTTGGTCTGGAAACACCATATATTTT. The chain is built from TRBV27 and TRBJ1-3; D is ambiguous. The CDR3 has 16 amino acids. Germline V gene data show CDR1 as MNHEY and CDR2 as SMNVEV (reference sequence). V shed 0 bases and J shed 1 base, with 10 bases lying between them.